This T cell receptor beta chain was identified during a study of shared clonotypes between healthy human individuals. On this clone itself: Its antigen is as yet unknown.

The sorted-subset replicate PCRs were given around 200 ng DNA, which is about 30,000 T cell genomes. In the original workflow: Filtering differed, since immunoSEQ gave only junction sequences and no quality scores. Using immunoSEQ multiplex PCR, the repertoire was profiled, and TCRdb retains in-frame clones only, with some absent. Clone size and V and J calls were adopted from that table, with D and trimming inferred from the DNA. The table includes some 1.1 million clones, around three quarters detected once. Whole-study results and caveats: Shared across a few donors were 4% to 6% of the naive CD4 clonotypes. Despite large depth, sorted-subset datasets appeared incompletely sequenced.

Specimen: memory CD4+ T cells from PBMCs. Subset noted: CD45RA-negative fraction. The sequence was collected from a man aged 18 to 29 in good health. Some clones in this sample may be carry-over from other donors' samples.

The CDR3 nucleotides are TGTGCCAGCTCACCGAATAGCGGGAGAGGAACCGGGGAGCTGTTTTTT. Protein sequence: CASSPNSGRGTGELFF. The chain uses TRBV18 and TRBJ2-2, with 9 bases identical to TRBD2. J gave up 5 bases and V 3 bases, and 7 bases lay outside the gene matches. This CDR3 has 16 residues. Germline-derived CDR1 and CDR2 are KGHSH and LQKENI.